Below, 5 T cell receptor beta chains from the same sample are listed, as sequenced in a study of cytomegalovirus exposure and HLA in healthy donors. PCR used 60 Vbeta primers and 13 Jbeta primers. Repertoires were generated with immunoSEQ multiplex PCR, while TCRdb's copy carries only in-frame clones and drops some. Of 120,000 or so clones detected, about 80% appear once; the ten largest clones hold about 8.9%. What was sequenced was PBMCs. Every receptor here comes from a young man in good health and CMV-seropositive.

This clone showed up just once. This chain connects TRBV2 to TRBJ2-7; the D gene is possibly TRBD2 (5 bases). Trimming removed 8 bases at V and 3 bases at J, with 8 bases between. Germline lookup yields CDR1 SNHLY and CDR2 FYNNEI. This CDR3 has 11 residues. CDR3 loop: CASGEHYEQYF. CDR3 DNA sequence: TGTGCCAGCGGGGAGCACTACGAGCAGTACTTC.

V usage is TRBV2 and J usage is TRBJ2-1, with TRBD2 identical over 11 bases. The V gene end was trimmed by 6 bases and the J gene end by 0 bases; junction bases not matched to a gene: 4. Germline CDR1 is SNHLY and CDR2 is FYNNEI. This CDR3 has 16 residues. The CDR3 region has the DNA TGTGCCAGCAGACGACTAGCGGGGAGCTCCTACAATGAGCAGTTCTTC. This translates into CASRRLAGSSYNEQFF.

There are a few counts of this clone. The chain combines TRBV5-1 with TRBJ2-1, with 9 nucleotides matching TRBD2. CDR3 length: 15 amino acids. CDR1 and CDR2 from the germline V gene are SGHRS and YFSETQ. After removal of 2 bases from V and 3 bases from J, the junction contained 3 bases not matched to a gene. This chain's CDR3 is CASSFERGDYNEQFF. CDR3 DNA sequence: TGCGCCAGCAGCTTCGAGCGGGGGGACTACAATGAGCAGTTCTTC.

On this clone itself: One end of the junction is discordant with germline, which a read error may explain. The V gene is TRBV7-9, the J gene TRBJ1-6; TRBD1 might be the D (5 bases). The germline gives CDR1 SEHNR, CDR2 FQNEAQ (reference sequence). CDR3 length equals 15 residues. The CDR3: CSSTNRISYNSPLHF. In nucleotides, the CDR3 is TGTTCCAGCACCAACAGGATCTCCTATAATTCACCCCTCCACTTT.

The rearrangement joins TRBV9 to TRBJ2-7; 7 bases match TRBD1. V dropped 3 bases and J dropped 4; count of bases not matched to a gene: 10. CDR3 length: 15 amino acids. CDR1 and CDR2 from the germline V gene are SGDLS and YYNGEE. The CDR3 sequence is CASSEGGQDLYEQYF. CDR3 sequence (DNA): TGTGCCAGCAGCGAAGGAGGACAGGATTTATACGAGCAGTACTTC.